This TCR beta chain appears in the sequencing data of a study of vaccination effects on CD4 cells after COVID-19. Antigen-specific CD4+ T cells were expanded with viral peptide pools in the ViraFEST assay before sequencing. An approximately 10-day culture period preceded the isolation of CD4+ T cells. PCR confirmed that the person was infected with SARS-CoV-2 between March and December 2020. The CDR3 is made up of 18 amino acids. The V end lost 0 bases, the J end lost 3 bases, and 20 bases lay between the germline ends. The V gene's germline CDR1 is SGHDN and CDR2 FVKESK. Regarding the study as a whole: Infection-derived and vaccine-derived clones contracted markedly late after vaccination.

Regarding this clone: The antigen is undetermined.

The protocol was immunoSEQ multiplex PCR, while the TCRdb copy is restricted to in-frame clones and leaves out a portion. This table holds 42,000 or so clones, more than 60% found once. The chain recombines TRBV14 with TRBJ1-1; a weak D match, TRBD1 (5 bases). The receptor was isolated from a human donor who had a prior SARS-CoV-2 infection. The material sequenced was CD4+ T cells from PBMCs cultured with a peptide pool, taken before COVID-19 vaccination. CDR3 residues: CASSQDAFTGLGDTEAFF. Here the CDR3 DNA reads TGTGCCAGCAGCCAAGATGCCTTTACGGGACTTGGGGACACTGAAGCTTTCTTT.